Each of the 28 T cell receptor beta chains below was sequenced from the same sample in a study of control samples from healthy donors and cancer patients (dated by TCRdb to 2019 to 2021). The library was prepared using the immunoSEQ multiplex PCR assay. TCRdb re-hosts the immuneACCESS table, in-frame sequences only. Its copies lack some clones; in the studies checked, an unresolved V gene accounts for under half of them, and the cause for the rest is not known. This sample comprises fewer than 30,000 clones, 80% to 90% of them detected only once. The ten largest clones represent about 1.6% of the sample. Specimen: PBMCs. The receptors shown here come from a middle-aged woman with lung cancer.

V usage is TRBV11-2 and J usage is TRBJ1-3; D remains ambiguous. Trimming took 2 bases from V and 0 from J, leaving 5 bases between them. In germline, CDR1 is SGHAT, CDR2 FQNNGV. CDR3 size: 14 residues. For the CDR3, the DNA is TGTGCCAGCAGCTTAAGTGGCTCTGGAAACACCATATATTTT. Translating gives CASSLSGSGNTIYF.

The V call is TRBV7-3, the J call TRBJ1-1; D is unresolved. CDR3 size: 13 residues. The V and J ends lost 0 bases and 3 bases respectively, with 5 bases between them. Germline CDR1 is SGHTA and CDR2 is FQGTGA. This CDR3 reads CASSLTLDTEAFF. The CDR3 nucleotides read TGTGCCAGCAGCTTAACGTTGGACACTGAAGCTTTCTTT.

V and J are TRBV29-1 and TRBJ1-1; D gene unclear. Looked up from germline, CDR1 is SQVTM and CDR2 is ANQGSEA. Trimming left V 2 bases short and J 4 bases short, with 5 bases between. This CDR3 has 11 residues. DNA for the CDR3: TGCAGCGTTGAATTGATCACTGAAGCTTTCTTT. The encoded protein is CSVELITEAFF.

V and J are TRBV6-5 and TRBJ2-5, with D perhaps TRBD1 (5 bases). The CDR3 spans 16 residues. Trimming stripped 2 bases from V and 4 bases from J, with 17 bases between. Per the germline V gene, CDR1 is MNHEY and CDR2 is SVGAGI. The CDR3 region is CASSYDPRAQGETQYF. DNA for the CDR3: TGTGCCAGCAGTTACGACCCCCGGGCCCAGGGAGAGACCCAGTACTTC.

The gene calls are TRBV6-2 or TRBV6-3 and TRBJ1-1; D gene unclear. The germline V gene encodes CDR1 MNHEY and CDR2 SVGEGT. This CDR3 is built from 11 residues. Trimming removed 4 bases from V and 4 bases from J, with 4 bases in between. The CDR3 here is CASSLFTEAFF. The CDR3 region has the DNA TGTGCCAGCAGTTTATTCACTGAAGCTTTCTTT.

CDR3 sequence (DNA): TGTGCCAGCAGTTGGGGGGACGGAAGATTCAGCAATCAGCCCCAGCATTTT. This gives the protein CASSWGDGRFSNQPQHF. V is TRBV28 and J is TRBJ1-5, with D possibly being TRBD1 (5 bases). Per germline, CDR1 MDHEN and CDR2 SYDVKM. The CDR3 contains 17 residues. V lost 4 bases to trimming and J lost 1 base, with 17 bases between them.

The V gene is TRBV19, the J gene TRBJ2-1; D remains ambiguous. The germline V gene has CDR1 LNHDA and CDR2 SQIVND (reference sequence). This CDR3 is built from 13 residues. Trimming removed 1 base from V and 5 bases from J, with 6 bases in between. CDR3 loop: CASSIGSNNEQFF. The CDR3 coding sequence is TGTGCCAGTAGTATAGGGAGTAACAATGAGCAGTTCTTC. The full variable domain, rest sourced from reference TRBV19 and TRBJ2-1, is DGGITQSPKYLFRKEGQNVTLSCEQNLNHDAMYWYRQDPGQGLRLIYYSQIVNDFQKGDIAEGYSVSREKKESFPLTVTSAQKNPTAFYLCASSIGSNNEQFFGPGTRLTVL.

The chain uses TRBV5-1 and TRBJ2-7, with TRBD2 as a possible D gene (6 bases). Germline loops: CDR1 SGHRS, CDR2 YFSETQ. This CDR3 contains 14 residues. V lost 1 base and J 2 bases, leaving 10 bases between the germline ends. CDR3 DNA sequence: TGCGCCAGCAGCTTGACGGGACTGACCTACGAGCAGTACTTC. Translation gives CASSLTGLTYEQYF.

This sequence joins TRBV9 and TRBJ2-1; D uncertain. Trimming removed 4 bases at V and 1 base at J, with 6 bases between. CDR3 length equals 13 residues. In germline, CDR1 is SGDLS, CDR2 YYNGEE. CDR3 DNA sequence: TGTGCCAGCAGCCCCGGGTCCTACAATGAGCAGTTCTTC. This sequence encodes CASSPGSYNEQFF.

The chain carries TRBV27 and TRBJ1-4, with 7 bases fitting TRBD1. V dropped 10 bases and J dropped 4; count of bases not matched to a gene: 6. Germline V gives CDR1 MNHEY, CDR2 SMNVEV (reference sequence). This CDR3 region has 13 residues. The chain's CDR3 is CATAGQNNEKLFF. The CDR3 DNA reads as TGTGCCACCGCGGGACAGAATAATGAAAAACTGTTTTTT.

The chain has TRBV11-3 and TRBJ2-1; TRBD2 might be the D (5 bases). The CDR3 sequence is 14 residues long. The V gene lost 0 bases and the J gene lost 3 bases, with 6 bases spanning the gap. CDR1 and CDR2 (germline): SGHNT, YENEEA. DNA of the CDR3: TGTGCCAGCAGCTTAGAGGCGGGCTACAATGAGCAGTTCTTC. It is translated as CASSLEAGYNEQFF.

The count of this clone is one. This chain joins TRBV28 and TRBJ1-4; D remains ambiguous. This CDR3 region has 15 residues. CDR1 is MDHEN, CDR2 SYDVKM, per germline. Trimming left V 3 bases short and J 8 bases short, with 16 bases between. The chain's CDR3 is CASSLSRGAGEKLFF. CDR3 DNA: TGTGCCAGCAGTTTGTCCCGCGGTGCTGGCGAAAAACTGTTTTTT.

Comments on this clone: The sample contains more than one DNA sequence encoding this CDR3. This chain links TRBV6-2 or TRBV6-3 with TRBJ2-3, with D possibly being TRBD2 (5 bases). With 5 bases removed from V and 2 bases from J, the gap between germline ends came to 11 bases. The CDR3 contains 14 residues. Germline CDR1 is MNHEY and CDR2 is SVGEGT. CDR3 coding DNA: TGTGCCAGCAGTCAATGGGAGCCCACAGATACGCAGTATTTT. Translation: CASSQWEPTDTQYF.

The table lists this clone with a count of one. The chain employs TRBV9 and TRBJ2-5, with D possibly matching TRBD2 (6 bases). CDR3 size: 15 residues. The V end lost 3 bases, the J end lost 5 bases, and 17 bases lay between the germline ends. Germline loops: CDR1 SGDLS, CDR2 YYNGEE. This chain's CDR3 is CASSAGPDYGETQYF. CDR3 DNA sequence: TGTGCCAGCAGCGCCGGACCGGACTACGGGGAGACCCAGTACTTC.

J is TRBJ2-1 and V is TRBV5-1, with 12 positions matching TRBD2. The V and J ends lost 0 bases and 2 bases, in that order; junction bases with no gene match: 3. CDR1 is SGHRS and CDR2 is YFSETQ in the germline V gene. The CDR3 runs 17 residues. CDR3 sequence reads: CASSLVLAGGPYNEQFF. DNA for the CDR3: TGCGCCAGCAGCTTGGTCCTAGCGGGGGGGCCCTACAATGAGCAGTTCTTC.

The CDR3 spells CASSYNKENIQYF. DNA of the CDR3: TGTGCCAGCAGTTACAACAAGGAAAACATTCAGTACTTC. The chain is built from TRBV6-5 and TRBJ2-4, with D uncertain. Trimming took 2 bases from V and 5 from J, leaving 7 bases between them. The germline V gene encodes CDR1 MNHEY and CDR2 SVGAGI. The CDR3 sequence is 13 residues long.

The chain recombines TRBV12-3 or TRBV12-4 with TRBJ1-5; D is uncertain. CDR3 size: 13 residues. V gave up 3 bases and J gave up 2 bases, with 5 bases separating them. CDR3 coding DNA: TGTGCCAGCAGTTTCCGGGGCAATCAGCCCCAGCATTTT. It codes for CASSFRGNQPQHF.

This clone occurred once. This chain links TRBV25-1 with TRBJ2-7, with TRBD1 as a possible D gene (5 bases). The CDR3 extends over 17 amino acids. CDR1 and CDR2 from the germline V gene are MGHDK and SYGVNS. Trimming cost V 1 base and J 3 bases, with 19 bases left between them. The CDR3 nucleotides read TGTGCCAGCAGTGAATCAGGGATTCATCCCACCTACTACGAGCAGTACTTC. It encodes CASSESGIHPTYYEQYF.

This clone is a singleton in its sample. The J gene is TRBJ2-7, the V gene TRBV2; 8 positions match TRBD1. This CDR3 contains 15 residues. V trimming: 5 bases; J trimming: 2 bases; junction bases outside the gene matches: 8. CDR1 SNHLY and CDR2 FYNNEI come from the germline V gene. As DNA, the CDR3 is TGTGCCAGCAGTTCACAGGGGGTGAGCGCCTACGAGCAGTACTTC. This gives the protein CASSSQGVSAYEQYF.

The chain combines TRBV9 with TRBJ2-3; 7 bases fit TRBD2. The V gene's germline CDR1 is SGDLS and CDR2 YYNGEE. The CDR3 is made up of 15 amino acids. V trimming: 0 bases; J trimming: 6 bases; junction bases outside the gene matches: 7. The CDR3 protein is CASSVAGTIYDTQYF. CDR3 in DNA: TGTGCCAGCAGCGTAGCTGGGACTATATATGATACGCAGTATTTT.

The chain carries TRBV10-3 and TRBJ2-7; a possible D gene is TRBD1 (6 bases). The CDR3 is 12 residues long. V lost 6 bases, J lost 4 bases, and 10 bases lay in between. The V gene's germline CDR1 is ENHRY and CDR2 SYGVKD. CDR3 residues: CAISVQGYEQYF. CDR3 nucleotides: TGTGCCATCAGCGTACAGGGATACGAGCAGTACTTC.

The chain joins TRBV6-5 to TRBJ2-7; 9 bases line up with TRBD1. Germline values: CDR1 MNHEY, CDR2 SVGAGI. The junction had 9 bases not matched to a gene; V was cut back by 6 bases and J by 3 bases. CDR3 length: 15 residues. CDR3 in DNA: TGTGCCAGCAGCGGAACAGGGGGCCTCGTCTACGAGCAGTACTTC. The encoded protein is CASSGTGGLVYEQYF.

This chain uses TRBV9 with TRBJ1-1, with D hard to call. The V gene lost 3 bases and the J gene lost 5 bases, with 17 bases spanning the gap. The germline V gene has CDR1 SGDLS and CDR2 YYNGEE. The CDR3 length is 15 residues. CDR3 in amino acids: CASSAGASRRTEAFF. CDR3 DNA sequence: TGTGCCAGCAGCGCCGGAGCCTCCCGGCGGACTGAAGCTTTCTTT.

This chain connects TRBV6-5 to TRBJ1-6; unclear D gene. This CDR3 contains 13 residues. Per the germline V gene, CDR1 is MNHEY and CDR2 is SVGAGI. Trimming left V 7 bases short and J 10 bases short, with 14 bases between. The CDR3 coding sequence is TGTGCCAGCAAAGAGGGAGGTCGGTCACCCCTCCACTTT. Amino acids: CASKEGGRSPLHF.

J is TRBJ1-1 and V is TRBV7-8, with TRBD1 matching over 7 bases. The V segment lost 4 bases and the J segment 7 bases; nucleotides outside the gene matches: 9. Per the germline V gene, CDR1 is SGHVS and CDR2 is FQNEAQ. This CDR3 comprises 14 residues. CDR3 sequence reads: CASSSGGQRYEAFF. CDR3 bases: TGTGCCAGCAGCTCAGGGGGACAAAGGTATGAAGCTTTCTTT.

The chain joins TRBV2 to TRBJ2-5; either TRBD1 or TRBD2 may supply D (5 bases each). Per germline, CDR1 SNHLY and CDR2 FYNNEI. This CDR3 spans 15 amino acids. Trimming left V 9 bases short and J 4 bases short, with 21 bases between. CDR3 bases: TGTGCCAGTCTATCCGGGACGTATGAGAGAGAGACCCAGTACTTC. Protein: CASLSGTYERETQYF.

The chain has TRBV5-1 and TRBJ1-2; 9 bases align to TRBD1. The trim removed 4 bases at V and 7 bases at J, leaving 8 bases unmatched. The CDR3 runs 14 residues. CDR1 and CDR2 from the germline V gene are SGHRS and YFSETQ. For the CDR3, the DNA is TGCGCCAGCAGCAGTACACAGGGGGCGTCTGGCTACACCTTC. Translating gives CASSSTQGASGYTF.

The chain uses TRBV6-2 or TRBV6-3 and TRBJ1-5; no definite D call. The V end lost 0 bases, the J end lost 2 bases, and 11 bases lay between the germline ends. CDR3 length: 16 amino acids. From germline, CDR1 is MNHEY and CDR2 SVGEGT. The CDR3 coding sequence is TGTGCCAGCAGTTACTCATGGCCGGGTCGCAATCAGCCCCAGCATTTT. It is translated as CASSYSWPGRNQPQHF.